A single T cell receptor beta chain is shown here with its context. The CDR3 loop spans 14 amino acids. The ends were cut back, 3 bases at V and 8 bases at J, with 13 bases in the middle. Germline assignment: CDR1 LNHNV and CDR2 YYDKDF (reference sequence). The sample comes from a study of blood T cell repertoires in COVID-19. Assay used: immunoSEQ multiplex PCR; TCRdb lists only in-frame clones, some missing. The sample lists 150,000 or so clones, around 81% occurring once. The chain has TRBV15 and TRBJ1-4; D perhaps matches TRBD1 (6 bases). The sample consisted of peripheral blood. This receptor was identified in a human donor with acute or convalescent COVID-19. The donor label of this sample is uncertain. The CDR3 DNA sequence: TGTGCCACCAGCAGGGGACATCTGGAGGAAAAACTGTTTTTT. The encoded protein is CATSRGHLEEKLFF.